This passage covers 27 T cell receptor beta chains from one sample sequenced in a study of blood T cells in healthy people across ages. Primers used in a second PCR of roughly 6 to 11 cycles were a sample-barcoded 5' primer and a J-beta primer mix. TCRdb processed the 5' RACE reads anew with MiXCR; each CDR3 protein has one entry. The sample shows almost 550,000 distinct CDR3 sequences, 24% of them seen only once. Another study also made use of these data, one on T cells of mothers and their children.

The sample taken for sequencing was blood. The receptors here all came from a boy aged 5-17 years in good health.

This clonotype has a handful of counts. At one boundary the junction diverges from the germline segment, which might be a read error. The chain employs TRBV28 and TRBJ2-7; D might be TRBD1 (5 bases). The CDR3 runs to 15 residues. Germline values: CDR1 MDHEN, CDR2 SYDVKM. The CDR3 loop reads CASSSTAPRPYEQCF. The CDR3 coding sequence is TGTGCCAGCAGTTCGACAGCTCCGAGGCCTTACGAGCAGTGCTTC.

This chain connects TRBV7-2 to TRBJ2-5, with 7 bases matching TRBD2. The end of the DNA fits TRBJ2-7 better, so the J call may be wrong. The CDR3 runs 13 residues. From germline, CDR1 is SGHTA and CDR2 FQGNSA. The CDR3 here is CASSREVGYEQYF. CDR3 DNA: TGTGCCAGCAGCCGGGAGGTTGGCTACGAGCAGTACTTC.

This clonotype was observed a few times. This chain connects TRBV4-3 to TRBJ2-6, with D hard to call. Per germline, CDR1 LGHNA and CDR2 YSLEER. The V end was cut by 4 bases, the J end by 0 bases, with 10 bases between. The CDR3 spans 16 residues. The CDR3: CASSLGSISGANVLTF. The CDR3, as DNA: TGCGCCAGCAGCCTTGGTTCGATCTCTGGGGCCAACGTCCTGACTTTC.

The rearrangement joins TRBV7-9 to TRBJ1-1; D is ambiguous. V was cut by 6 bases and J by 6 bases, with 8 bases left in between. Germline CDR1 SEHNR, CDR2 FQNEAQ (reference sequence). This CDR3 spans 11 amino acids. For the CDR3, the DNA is TGTGCCAGCAGAGGAGGCCCTGAAGCTTTCTTT. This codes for CASRGGPEAFF.

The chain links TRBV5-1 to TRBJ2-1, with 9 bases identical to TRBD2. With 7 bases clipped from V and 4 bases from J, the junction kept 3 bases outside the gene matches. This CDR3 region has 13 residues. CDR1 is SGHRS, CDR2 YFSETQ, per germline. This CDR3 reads CASASGEYNEQFF. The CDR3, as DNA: TGCGCCAGCGCTAGCGGGGAGTACAATGAGCAGTTCTTC.

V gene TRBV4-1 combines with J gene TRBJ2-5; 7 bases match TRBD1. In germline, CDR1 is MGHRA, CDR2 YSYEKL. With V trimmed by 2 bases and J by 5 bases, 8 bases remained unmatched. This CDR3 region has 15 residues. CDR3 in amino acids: CASSQWAGGWETQYF. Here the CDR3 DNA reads TGCGCCAGCAGCCAATGGGCAGGGGGTTGGGAGACCCAGTACTTC.

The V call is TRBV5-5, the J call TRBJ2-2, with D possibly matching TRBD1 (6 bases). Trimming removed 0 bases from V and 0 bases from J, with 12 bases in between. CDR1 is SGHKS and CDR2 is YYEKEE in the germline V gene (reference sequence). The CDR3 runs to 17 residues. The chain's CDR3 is CASSLVPAGANTGELFF. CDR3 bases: TGTGCCAGCAGCTTGGTCCCAGCAGGGGCGAACACCGGGGAGCTGTTTTTT.

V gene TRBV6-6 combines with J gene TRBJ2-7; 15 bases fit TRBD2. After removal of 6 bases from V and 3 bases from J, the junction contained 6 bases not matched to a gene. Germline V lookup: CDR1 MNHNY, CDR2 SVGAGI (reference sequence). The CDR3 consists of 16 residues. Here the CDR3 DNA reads TGTGCCAGCAGCCGCGGACTAGCGGGAGGGAGCTACGAGCAGTACGTC. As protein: CASSRGLAGGSYEQYV.

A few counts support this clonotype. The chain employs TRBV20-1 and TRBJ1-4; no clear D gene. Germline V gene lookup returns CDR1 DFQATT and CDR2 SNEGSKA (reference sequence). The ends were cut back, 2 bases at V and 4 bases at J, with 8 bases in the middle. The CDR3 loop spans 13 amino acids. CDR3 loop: CSARKQLNEKLFF. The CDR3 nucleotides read TGCAGTGCTAGAAAACAGCTTAATGAAAAACTGTTTTTT.

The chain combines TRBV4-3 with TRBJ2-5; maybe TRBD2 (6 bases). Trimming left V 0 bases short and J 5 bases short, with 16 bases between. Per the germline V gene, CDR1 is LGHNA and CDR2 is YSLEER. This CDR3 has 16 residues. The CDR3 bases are TGCGCCAGCAGCCAAGATGGAGGGAGTGTGGTGGAGACCCAGTACTTC. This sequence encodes CASSQDGGSVVETQYF.

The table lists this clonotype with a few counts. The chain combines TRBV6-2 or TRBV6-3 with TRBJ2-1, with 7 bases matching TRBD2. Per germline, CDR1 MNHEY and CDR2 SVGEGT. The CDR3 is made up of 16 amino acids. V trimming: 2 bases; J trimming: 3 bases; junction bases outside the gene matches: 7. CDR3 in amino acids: CASSYVGTNLYNEQFF. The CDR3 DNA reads TGTGCCAGCAGTTACGTCGGGACTAACCTCTACAATGAGCAGTTCTTC.

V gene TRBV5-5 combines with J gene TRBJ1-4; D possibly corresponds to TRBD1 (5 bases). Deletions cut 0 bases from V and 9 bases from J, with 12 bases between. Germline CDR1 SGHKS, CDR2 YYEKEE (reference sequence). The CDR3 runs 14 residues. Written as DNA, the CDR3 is TGTGCCAGCAGCTTGGCGATCGACAGTCAAAAACTGTTTTTT. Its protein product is CASSLAIDSQKLFF.

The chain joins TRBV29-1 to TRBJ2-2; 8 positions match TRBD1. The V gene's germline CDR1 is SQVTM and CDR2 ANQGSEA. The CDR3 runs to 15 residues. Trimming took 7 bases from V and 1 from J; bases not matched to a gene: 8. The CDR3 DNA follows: TGCAGCGCCTCCCGGGACAGGCTGAACACCGGGGAGCTGTTTTTT. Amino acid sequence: CSASRDRLNTGELFF.

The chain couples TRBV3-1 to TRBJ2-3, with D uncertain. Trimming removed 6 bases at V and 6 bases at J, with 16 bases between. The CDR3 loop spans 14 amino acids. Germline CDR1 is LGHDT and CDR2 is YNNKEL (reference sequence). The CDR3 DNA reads TGTGCCAGCAGAGACCATAGGTCCTACGATACGCAGTATTTT. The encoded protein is CASRDHRSYDTQYF.

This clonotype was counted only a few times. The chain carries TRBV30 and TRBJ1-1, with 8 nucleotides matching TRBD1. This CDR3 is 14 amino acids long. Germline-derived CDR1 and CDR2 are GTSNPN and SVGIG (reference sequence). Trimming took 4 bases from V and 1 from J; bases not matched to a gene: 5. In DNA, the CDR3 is TGTGCCTGGACCCCAGGACAGGGGAACACTGAAGCTTTCTTT. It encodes CAWTPGQGNTEAFF.

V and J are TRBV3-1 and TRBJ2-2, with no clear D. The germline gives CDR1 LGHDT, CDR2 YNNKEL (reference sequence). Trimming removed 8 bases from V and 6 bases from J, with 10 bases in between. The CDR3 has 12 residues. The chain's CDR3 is CASLAAAGELFF. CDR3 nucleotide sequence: TGTGCCAGCCTCGCGGCGGCCGGGGAGCTGTTTTTT. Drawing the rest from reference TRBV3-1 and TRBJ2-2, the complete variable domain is DTAVSQTPKYLVTQMGNDKSIKCEQNLGHDTMYWYKQDSKKFLKIMFSYNNKELIINETVPNRFSPKSPDKAHLNLHINSLELGDSAVYFCASLAAAGELFFGEGSRLTVL.

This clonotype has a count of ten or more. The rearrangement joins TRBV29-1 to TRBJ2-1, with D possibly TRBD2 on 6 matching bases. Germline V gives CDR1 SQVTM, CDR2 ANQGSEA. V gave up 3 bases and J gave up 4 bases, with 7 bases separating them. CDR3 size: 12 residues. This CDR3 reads CSVDGSYNEQFF. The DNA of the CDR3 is TGCAGCGTTGACGGGAGTTACAATGAGCAGTTCTTC.

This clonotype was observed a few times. In nucleotides, the CDR3 is TGCAGTGCTAGAGTCCCAGCGGGGGGGCTCGGAGAGACCCAGTACTTC. It is translated as CSARVPAGGLGETQYF. This chain links TRBV20-1 with TRBJ2-5; TRBD2 agrees at 10 bases. V shed 1 base and J 4 bases; nucleotides not matched to a gene: 9. Germline values: CDR1 DFQATT, CDR2 SNEGSKA (reference sequence). The CDR3 extends over 16 amino acids.

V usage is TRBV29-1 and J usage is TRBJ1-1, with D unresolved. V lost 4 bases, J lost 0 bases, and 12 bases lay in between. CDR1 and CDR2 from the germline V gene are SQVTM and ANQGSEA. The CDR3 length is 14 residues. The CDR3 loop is CSVGKVLLNTEAFF. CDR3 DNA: TGCAGCGTTGGGAAGGTTCTCCTGAACACTGAAGCTTTCTTT.

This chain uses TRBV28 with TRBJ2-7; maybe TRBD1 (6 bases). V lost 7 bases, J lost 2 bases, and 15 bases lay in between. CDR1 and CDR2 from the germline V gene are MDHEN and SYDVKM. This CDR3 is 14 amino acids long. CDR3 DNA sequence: TGTGCCAGCAAGGGTAACAGGGACCCCTACGAGCAGTACTTC. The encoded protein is CASKGNRDPYEQYF. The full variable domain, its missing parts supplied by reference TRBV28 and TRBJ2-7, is DVKVTQSSRYLVKRTGEKVFLECVQDMDHENMFWYRQDPGLGLRLIYFSYDVKMKEKGDIPEGYSVSREKKERFSLILESASTNQTSMYLCASKGNRDPYEQYFGPGTRLTVT.

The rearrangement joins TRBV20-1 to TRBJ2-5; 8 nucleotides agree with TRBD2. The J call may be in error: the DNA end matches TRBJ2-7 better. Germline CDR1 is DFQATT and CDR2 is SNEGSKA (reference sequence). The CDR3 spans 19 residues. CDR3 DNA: TGCAGTGCTAGAGATCACCTCGGAGTAGCGGGACGGGACCTCTACGAGCAGTACTTC. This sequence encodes CSARDHLGVAGRDLYEQYF.

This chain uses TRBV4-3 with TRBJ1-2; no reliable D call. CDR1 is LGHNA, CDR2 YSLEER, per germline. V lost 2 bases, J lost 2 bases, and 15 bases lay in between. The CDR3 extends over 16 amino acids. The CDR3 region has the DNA TGCGCCAGCAGCCAACACGAGGACGGGTTGAACTATGGCTACACCTTC. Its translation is CASSQHEDGLNYGYTF.

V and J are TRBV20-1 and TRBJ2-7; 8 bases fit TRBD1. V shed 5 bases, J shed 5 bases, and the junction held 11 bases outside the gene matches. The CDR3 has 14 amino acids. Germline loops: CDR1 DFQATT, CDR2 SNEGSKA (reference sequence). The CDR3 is CSADLGQGNNEQYF. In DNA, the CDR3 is TGCAGTGCTGATTTAGGACAGGGTAACAACGAGCAGTACTTC.

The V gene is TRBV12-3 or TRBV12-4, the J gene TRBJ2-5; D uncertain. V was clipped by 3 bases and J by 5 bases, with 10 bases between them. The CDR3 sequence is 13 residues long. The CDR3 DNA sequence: TGTGCCAGCAGTTTGGTGGGGTTGGAGACCCAGTACTTC. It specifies CASSLVGLETQYF.

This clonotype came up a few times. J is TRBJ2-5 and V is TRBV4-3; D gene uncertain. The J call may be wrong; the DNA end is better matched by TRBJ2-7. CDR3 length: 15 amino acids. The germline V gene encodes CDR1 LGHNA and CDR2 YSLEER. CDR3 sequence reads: CASSQGRSGYYEQYF. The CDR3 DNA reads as TGCGCCAGCAGCCAAGGACGTAGTGGTTACTACGAGCAGTACTTC.

The CDR3 DNA reads as TGTGCCAGCTCACCACCGGGGGGGGGCACAGATACGCAGTATTTT. Encoded protein: CASSPPGGGTDTQYF. The chain is built from TRBV18 and TRBJ2-3; TRBD2 aligns across 7 bases. The ends lost 0 bases at V and 1 base at J; junction bases unmatched: 1. Per germline, CDR1 KGHSH and CDR2 LQKENI. The CDR3 consists of 15 residues.

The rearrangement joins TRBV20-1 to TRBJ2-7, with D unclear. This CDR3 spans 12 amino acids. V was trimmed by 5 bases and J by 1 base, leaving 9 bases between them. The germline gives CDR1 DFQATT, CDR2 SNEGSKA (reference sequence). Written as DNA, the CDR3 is TGCAGTGCTCCGGACGGGTCCTACGAGCAGTACTTC. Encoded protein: CSAPDGSYEQYF.